This TCR beta chain is drawn from a study of beta chain features in type 1 diabetes. This clone has more than one count but fewer than ten. Its antigen is not known. Trimming removed 5 bases at V and 3 bases at J, with 9 bases between. CDR3 size: 13 residues. Germline V gene sequence: CDR1 MNHEY, CDR2 SVGAGI. The sequenced template was cDNA made from the entire isolated RNA. Produced via immunoSEQ multiplex PCR; TCRdb's table is partial and in-frame only. Counted here are 150,000 to 200,000 clones, 63% occurring once; the ten biggest clones make up about 0.091%. Notes on the study in general: Moderate yet significant TCRB CDR3 shortening was seen in Type 1 diabetes patients in all four CD4+ subsets. Possibly, sequencing cDNA over-represented cells that had high TCR expression levels.

The V and J genes are TRBV6-5 and TRBJ2-3; perhaps D is TRBD1 or TRBD2 (5 bases each). The receptor was derived from a man aged 25 to 40 with type 1 diabetes. The sample comprised naive CD4+ T cells from blood. The CDR3, as DNA: TGTGCCAGCAGTATGGGACGTACAGATACGCAGTATTTT. Translated, it gives CASSMGRTDTQYF.